The clone carrying this TCR beta chain is judged medium-sized. CDR3 length equals 18 residues. The ends were cut back, 0 bases at V and 3 bases at J, with 15 bases in the middle. CDR1 is MNHEY, CDR2 SVGAGI, per germline. The data are from a study of immune characterization of retroperitoneal liposarcoma. One entry per CDR3 protein results from TCRdb running MiXCR on the PCR reads. The data show 10,000 to 15,000 distinct CDR3 sequences, over 45% seen once. The J gene is TRBJ1-6, the V gene TRBV6-5; tentative D call: TRBD1 (6 bases). Sequencing was performed on tumor tissue. The clonotype was recovered from a female donor with retroperitoneal liposarcoma. The DNA of the CDR3 is TGTGCCAGCAGTTACTCGACGGCAGGGGCCCTCTATAATTCACCCCTCCACTTT. Residues: CASSYSTAGALYNSPLHF.